These 5 T cell receptor beta chains originate from one sample sequenced in a study of T cells in Graves' hyperthyroidism and ophthalmopathy. RNA transcripts gave rise to amplified TCR beta CDR3 regions. First-round RT-PCR targeting the TCR CDR3 was performed with the HTBI primer set. TCRdb reanalysed the multiplex PCR reads using MiXCR and keeps one entry per CDR3 protein. The sample comprises hundreds of thousands of distinct CDR3 sequences, about a sixth of which are singletons, and around 28% rests with the top ten. Sequences were obtained from blood. The receptors originated from a woman between 18 and 29 years old with Graves' ophthalmopathy.

This chain joins TRBV20-1 and TRBJ2-3, with 9 bases lining up with TRBD2. Per the germline V gene, CDR1 is DFQATT and CDR2 is SNEGSKA (reference sequence). The length of the CDR3 is 15 residues. V dropped 3 bases and J dropped 1; count of bases not matched to a gene: 5. The CDR3 coding sequence is TGCAGTGCTAGGATAGCGGGAGCGGGCACAGATACGCAGTATTTT. Amino acid sequence: CSARIAGAGTDTQYF.

This clonotype was seen repeatedly, ten times or more. The chain employs TRBV7-6 and TRBJ1-1; D not certain. V lost 2 bases and J 1 base, leaving 11 bases between the germline ends. This CDR3 spans 15 amino acids. From germline, CDR1 is SGHVS and CDR2 FNYEAQ. CDR3 region: CASSLLGVENTEAFF. DNA of the CDR3: TGTGCCAGCAGCTTACTTGGCGTTGAGAACACTGAAGCTTTCTTT.

This clonotype was seen many times. The chain employs TRBV28 and TRBJ2-7; a weak D match, TRBD1 (5 bases). Germline V CDR1 and CDR2: MDHEN, SYDVKM. V was pared by 5 bases and J by 0 bases, with 17 bases between. This CDR3 is 16 amino acids long. CDR3 loop: CASSPGGDRNSYEQYF. CDR3 nucleotide sequence: TGTGCCAGCAGTCCGGGTGGCGACAGAAACTCCTACGAGCAGTACTTC.

This clonotype was picked up many times. The chain links TRBV11-2 to TRBJ2-3; TRBD1 agrees at 10 bases. Trimming removed 5 bases from V and 5 bases from J; junction bases left unmatched: 4. Germline V CDR1 and CDR2: SGHAT, FQNNGV. The CDR3 totals 14 residues. The CDR3 reads CASSPWTGGDTQYF. The DNA for the CDR3 is TGTGCCAGCAGCCCCTGGACAGGGGGAGATACGCAGTATTTT. The whole variable domain, remainder taken from reference TRBV11-2 and TRBJ2-3, is EAGVAQSPRYKIIEKRQSVAFWCNPISGHATLYWYQQILGQGPKLLIQFQNNGVVDDSQLPKDRFSAERLKGVDSTLKIQPAKLEDSAVYLCASSPWTGGDTQYFGPGTRLTVL.

At least ten counts were recorded for this clonotype. The chain has TRBV27 and TRBJ2-7; D remains unclear. This CDR3 has 12 residues. V lost 5 bases to trimming and J lost 6 bases, with 11 bases between them. Germline loops: CDR1 MNHEY, CDR2 SMNVEV (reference sequence). CDR3 nucleotides: TGTGCCAGCAGTCCCCTAGGGCGCGAGCAGTACTTC. This codes for CASSPLGREQYF.